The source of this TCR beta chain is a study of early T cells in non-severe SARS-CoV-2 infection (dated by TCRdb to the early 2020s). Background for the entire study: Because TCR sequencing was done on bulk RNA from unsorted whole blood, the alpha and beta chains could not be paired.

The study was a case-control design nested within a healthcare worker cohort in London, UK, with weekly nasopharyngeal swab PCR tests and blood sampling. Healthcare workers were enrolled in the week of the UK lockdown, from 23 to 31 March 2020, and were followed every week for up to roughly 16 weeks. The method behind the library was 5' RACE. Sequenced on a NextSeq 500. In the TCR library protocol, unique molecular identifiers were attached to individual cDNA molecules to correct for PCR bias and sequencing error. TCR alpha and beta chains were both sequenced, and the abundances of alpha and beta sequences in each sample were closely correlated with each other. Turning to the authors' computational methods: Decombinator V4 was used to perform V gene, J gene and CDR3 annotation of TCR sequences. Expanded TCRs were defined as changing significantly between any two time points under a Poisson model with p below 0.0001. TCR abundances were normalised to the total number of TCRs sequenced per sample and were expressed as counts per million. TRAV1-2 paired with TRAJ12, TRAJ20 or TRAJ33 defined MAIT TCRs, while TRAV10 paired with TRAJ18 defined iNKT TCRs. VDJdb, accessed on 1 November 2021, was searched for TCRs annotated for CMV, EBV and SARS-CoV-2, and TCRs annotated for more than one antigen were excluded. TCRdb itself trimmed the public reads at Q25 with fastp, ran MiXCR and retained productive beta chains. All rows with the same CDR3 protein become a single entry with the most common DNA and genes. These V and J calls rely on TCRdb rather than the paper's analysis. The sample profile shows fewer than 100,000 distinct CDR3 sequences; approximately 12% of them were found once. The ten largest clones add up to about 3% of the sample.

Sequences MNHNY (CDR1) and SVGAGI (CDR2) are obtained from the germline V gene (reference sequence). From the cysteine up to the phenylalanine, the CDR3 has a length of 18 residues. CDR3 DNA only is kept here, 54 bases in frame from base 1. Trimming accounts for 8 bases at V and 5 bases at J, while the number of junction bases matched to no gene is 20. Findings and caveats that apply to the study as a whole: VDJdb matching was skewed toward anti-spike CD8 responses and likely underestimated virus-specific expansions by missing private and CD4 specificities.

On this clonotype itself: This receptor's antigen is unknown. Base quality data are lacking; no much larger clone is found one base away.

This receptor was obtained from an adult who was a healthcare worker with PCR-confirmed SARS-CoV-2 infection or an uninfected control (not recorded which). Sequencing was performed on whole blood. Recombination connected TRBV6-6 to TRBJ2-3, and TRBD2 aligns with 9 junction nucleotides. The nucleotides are TGTGCCAGCCAAGACGCCGGCCTAGCGGGACCTCTGGGAGATACGCAGTATTTT. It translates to CASQDAGLAGPLGDTQYF.